This TCR beta chain was captured by sequencing in a study of OX40 agonist ivuxolimab in advanced cancers. Whole-study context: An anti-OX40 (CD134) antibody with agonistic activity, ivuxolimab, was administered to patients. Each patient was given ivuxolimab into a vein every 2 weeks, at 0.01 to 10 mg/kg. Study outcomes and limitations: Expanded peripheral T cell antigen specificity was not determined. Clones of CD4+ and CD8+ blood T cells grew by week 6 at doses of 0.1 to 3.0 mg/kg.

Sequenced by immunoSEQ multiplex PCR; TCRdb stores in-frame clones only, minus some. The sample records approximately 45,000 clones, 75% to 85% being singletons. Germline CDR1 and CDR2: SNHLY and FYNNEI. V lost 7 bases and J 0 bases, leaving 14 bases between the germline ends. This CDR3 is built from 15 residues. This clone occurred a few times. Its antigen remains unknown. This chain connects TRBV2 to TRBJ2-3; D is possibly TRBD1 (6 bases). The sequence was obtained from an adult with an advanced solid tumor such as melanoma, head and neck, liver or kidney cancer. Here the sequenced sample was CD4+ or CD8+ T cells sorted from blood, taken in a trial of the OX40 agonist ivuxolimab. CDR3 region: CASIRQVASTDTQYF. Written as DNA, the CDR3 is TGTGCCAGCATTCGACAGGTCGCTAGCACAGATACGCAGTATTTT.